These 14 T cell receptor beta chains originate from one sample sequenced in a study of memory CD4+ T cells and cytomegalovirus serostatus (dated by TCRdb to about 2019). A FACSAria II was used to sort memory CD4+ T cells, defined as single viable CD3+CD4+CD8-CD45RO+ cells. Library preparation was by the immunoSEQ multiplex PCR assay. TCRdb took this table from immuneACCESS and kept in-frame rearrangements with V and J called. Such tables lack part of the clones; where checked against another copy, unresolved V genes explain under half of the gap, and the rest is unexplained. The sample records some 45,000 clones, roughly 72% of which are singletons. Clones ranked in the top ten supply about 1.2% of the sample. The sample was memory CD4+ T cells from blood. The receptors stem from an adult in good health and CMV-seropositive.

This sequence joins TRBV6-5 and TRBJ2-7; 7 bases match TRBD2. CDR3 length equals 13 residues. Trimming removed 6 bases from V and 3 bases from J; junction bases left unmatched: 5. Germline V lookup: CDR1 MNHEY, CDR2 SVGAGI. The CDR3 loop is CASSRGGIYEQYF. As DNA, the CDR3 is TGTGCCAGCAGCCGCGGGGGAATCTACGAGCAGTACTTC.

The chain uses TRBV28 and TRBJ1-2; D might be TRBD1 (6 bases). V dropped 5 bases and J dropped 6 bases, with 19 bases sitting between them. CDR1 and CDR2 from the germline V gene are MDHEN and SYDVKM. The CDR3 runs to 15 residues. CDR3: CASSLPGGGGHGYTF. CDR3 sequence (DNA): TGTGCCAGCAGTCTACCCGGCGGGGGCGGACATGGCTACACCTTC.

This chain joins TRBV6-5 and TRBJ2-1; the D gene is possibly TRBD1 (6 bases). Germline CDR1 and CDR2: MNHEY and SVGAGI. Trimming cost V 0 bases and J 4 bases, with 10 bases left between them. CDR3 length: 15 residues. In DNA form, the CDR3 reads TGTGCCAGCAGTTACTCAAGGACAGATTACAATGAGCAGTTCTTC. Its protein product is CASSYSRTDYNEQFF.

V gene TRBV4-1 combines with J gene TRBJ2-4, with a tentative D call TRBD1 (5 bases). V lost 8 bases, J lost 1 base, and 9 bases lay in between. The CDR3 runs 13 residues. The germline CDR1 and CDR2 sequences are MGHRA and YSYEKL. In nucleotides, the CDR3 is TGCGCCAGCGCAGGGATCGCCAAAAACATTCAGTACTTC. Encoded protein: CASAGIAKNIQYF.

Written as DNA, the CDR3 is TGTGCCAGCAGTGAGGCACTGGCAGATACGCAGTATTTT. Residues: CASSEALADTQYF. The gene calls are TRBV6-1 and TRBJ2-3; D gene uncertain. V lost 3 bases to trimming and J lost 4 bases, with 8 bases between them. Germline lookup yields CDR1 MNHNS and CDR2 SASEGT. The CDR3 runs 13 residues.

As to this clone: An end of the junction does not agree with germline; a read error may underlie this. DNA for the CDR3: TGTGCCGGCAGCCCGGGACAGGGAATAGGCGGCTACACCTTC. As protein: CAGSPGQGIGGYTF. V usage is TRBV7-8 and J usage is TRBJ1-2, with TRBD1 identical over 9 bases. Germline lookup yields CDR1 SGHVS and CDR2 FQNEAQ. The CDR3 consists of 14 residues.

The count of this clone is one. This rearrangement joins TRBV6-6 to TRBJ1-1; the D gene is possibly TRBD1 (6 bases). Germline CDR1 MNHNY, CDR2 SVGAGI (reference sequence). The V end was cut by 3 bases, the J end by 1 base, with 12 bases between. The length of the CDR3 is 15 residues. In DNA form, the CDR3 reads TGTGCCAGCAGTTATTCGGGGGCAACGAACACTGAAGCTTTCTTT. As protein: CASSYSGATNTEAFF.

This clone was observed a handful of times. Here the CDR3 DNA reads TGCAGCGTTGACCTAGGAGAGGGTGAAAAACTGTTTTTT. Translating gives CSVDLGEGEKLFF. The rearrangement links TRBV29-1 to TRBJ1-4; D uncertain. CDR3 length equals 13 residues. The germline V gene encodes CDR1 SQVTM and CDR2 ANQGSEA. Trimming took 3 bases from V and 7 from J, leaving 12 bases between them.

J is TRBJ2-5 and V is TRBV5-1; 8 bases are shared with TRBD1. J gave up 3 bases and V 6 bases, and 7 bases lay outside the gene matches. Germline values: CDR1 SGHRS, CDR2 YFSETQ. This CDR3 is 14 amino acids long. The CDR3 coding sequence is TGCGCCAGCACCCAGGGGGCGACTGAAGAGACCCAGTACTTC. It yields the protein CASTQGATEETQYF.

The chain combines TRBV9 with TRBJ2-5, with TRBD2 matching 10 bases. Per the germline V gene, CDR1 is SGDLS and CDR2 is YYNGEE. The J segment lost 1 base and the V segment lost 0 bases, leaving 3 bases of the junction unmatched. The CDR3 runs to 16 residues. The CDR3 here is CASSVGVAGGQETQYF. CDR3 coding DNA: TGTGCCAGCAGCGTAGGAGTAGCGGGGGGCCAAGAGACCCAGTACTTC.

The sample holds one count of this clone. This chain uses TRBV5-4 with TRBJ2-7; 7 positions match TRBD1. With V trimmed by 0 bases and J by 2 bases, 2 bases remained unmatched. Per the germline V gene, CDR1 is SGHNT and CDR2 is YYREEE (reference sequence). This CDR3 is 14 amino acids long. The CDR3 here is CASSLGQGAYEQYF. The CDR3 bases are TGTGCCAGCAGCTTGGGTCAGGGGGCCTACGAGCAGTACTTC.

This clone is a singleton in its sample. This chain connects TRBV15 to TRBJ1-4; D is unresolved. This CDR3 is 15 amino acids long. V gave up 0 bases and J gave up 8 bases, with 13 bases separating them. CDR1 is LNHNV and CDR2 is YYDKDF in the germline V gene (reference sequence). The CDR3 nucleotides read TGTGCCACCAGCAGAGAGGGTGGGGTTGGAGAAAAACTGTTTTTT. This encodes CATSREGGVGEKLFF.

The V gene is TRBV29-1, the J gene TRBJ2-5; D is undetermined. Germline CDR1 reads SQVTM; CDR2 reads ANQGSEA. Trimming shortened V by 2 bases and J by 4 bases, and 8 bases separated the two germline ends. The CDR3 spans 12 residues. The CDR3 region is CSVETRTETQYF. The CDR3 bases are TGCAGCGTTGAAACCAGAACAGAGACCCAGTACTTC.

The V gene is TRBV18, the J gene TRBJ1-6, with D perhaps TRBD1 (6 bases). Germline V gene sequence: CDR1 KGHSH, CDR2 LQKENI. The CDR3 loop spans 17 amino acids. Trimming pared 2 bases from V and 7 bases from J, leaving 18 bases between. The CDR3 DNA is TGTGCCAGCTCACCAAATAGCCTACAGGGTGAGAATTCACCCCTCCACTTT. Encoded protein: CASSPNSLQGENSPLHF.